The rows below give T cell receptor beta chains drawn from one sample of a study of identical twins. TCRdb redid the calling of the 5' RACE reads with MiXCR, one entry per CDR3 protein. The data contain some 900,000 distinct CDR3 sequences, approximately 13% of them singletons. The data also belong to a second study, concerning yellow fever vaccine responses in identical twins.

Sequencing was performed on PBMCs. Source of these receptors: a woman younger than 35 in good health. Both conserved end residues are part of each CDR3. D genes are given only for firm matches. Where a row states a size, it is once, few, many or the class of an expanded clone; other rows omit it.

V,size,D,J,DNA,CDR3
TRBV6-9,few,-,TRBJ1-1,TGTGCCAGCAGTTATAGGAAGGTCGCTGAAGCTTTCTTT,CASSYRKVAEAFF
TRBV7-6,few,-,TRBJ2-2,TGTGCCAGCAGCTTAGGGGGCCGAGTCGGGGAGCTGTTTTTT,CASSLGGRVGELFF
TRBV12-5,-,TRBD2,TRBJ2-1,TGTGCTAGTGCCCGCGGGAGCTCCTACAATGAGCAGTTCTTC,CASARGSSYNEQFF
TRBV12-3/TRBV12-4,many,TRBD2,TRBJ2-2,TGTGCCAGCAGTTTAGGAGCGGGGACGGGGGAGCTGTTTTTT,CASSLGAGTGELFF
TRBV20-1,-,TRBD2,TRBJ2-4,TGCAGTGCCACACCACCCCAGGGAGGGGTTGGCAAAAACATTCAGTACTTC,CSATPPQGGVGKNIQYF
TRBV18,-,TRBD1,TRBJ1-5,TGTGCCAGCTCACCTCCCAGCGGGACAGATCAGCCCCAGCATTTT,CASSPPSGTDQPQHF
TRBV12-3/TRBV12-4,many,TRBD2,TRBJ2-7,TGTGCCAGCAGTTTTTTCGGGACTAACTACGAGCAGTACTTC,CASSFFGTNYEQYF
TRBV20-1,many,TRBD1,TRBJ1-6,TGCAGTCCCGGACAGGGGAGTAATTCACCCCTCCACTTT,CSPGQGSNSPLHF
TRBV20-1,-,-,TRBJ2-1,TGCAGTGCGCCCGCCTACAATGAGCAGTTCTTC,CSAPAYNEQFF
TRBV5-1,-,-,TRBJ1-2,TGCGCCAGCAGCTTGACCCACGGGACTGACTATGGCTACACCTTC,CASSLTHGTDYGYTF
TRBV2,few,-,TRBJ2-2,TGTGCCAGCAGTGAAGTCAGTACGTTAGCGAACACCGGGGAGCTGTTTTTT,CASSEVSTLANTGELFF
TRBV4-1,-,TRBD2,TRBJ2-5,TGCGCCAGCAGCCAAGGTTCTCTAGCGGGAGGAGAGACCCAGTACTTC,CASSQGSLAGGETQYF
TRBV5-1,-,-,TRBJ1-2,TGCGCCAGCAGCTTGGAGCACGGTGGCTATGGCTACACCTTC,CASSLEHGGYGYTF
TRBV19,-,-,TRBJ2-4,TGTGCCAGTAGTATAGATCGTTTTGTAGGGTCAGTAGCCAAAAACATTCAGTACTTC,CASSIDRFVGSVAKNIQYF
TRBV12-3/TRBV12-4,-,TRBD2,TRBJ2-2,TGTGCCAGCAGTTTCGGGGGGAGGAGGGACACCGGGGAGCTGTTTTTT,CASSFGGRRDTGELFF
TRBV4-1,few,-,TRBJ2-5,TGCGCCAGCACTCGACAGTGGGGAACAGGAGTGGAGACCCAGTACTTC,CASTRQWGTGVETQYF
TRBV20-1,-,-,TRBJ1-5,TGCAGTGCTAGAGATTGGGCTAACAATCAGCCCCAGCATTTT,CSARDWANNQPQHF
TRBV11-2,few,TRBD2,TRBJ2-1,TGTGCCAGCAGCTTAGGGGCGGGAGGAGTTTGGAATGAGCAGTTCTTC,CASSLGAGGVWNEQFF
TRBV18,once,-,TRBJ2-2,TGTGCCAGCTCACCGACAGACCGGGAGCTGTTTTTT,CASSPTDRELFF
TRBV9,-,-,TRBJ1-2,TGTGCCAGCAGCGAAGGACAGCCGTCCTATGGCTACACCTTC,CASSEGQPSYGYTF
TRBV28,few,TRBD2,TRBJ2-5,TGTGCCAGCAGGGGAGCGGGAGCGGGGCAAGAGACCCAGTACTTC,CASRGAGAGQETQYF
TRBV27,many,-,TRBJ1-2,TGTGCCAGCAGTTTAAGGGGAACAGGCTACACCTTC,CASSLRGTGYTF
TRBV7-9,-,-,TRBJ2-5,TGTGCCAGCAGCCAGACCCCTAGTGGGGAGACCCAGTACTTC,CASSQTPSGETQYF
TRBV12-3/TRBV12-4,-,TRBD1,TRBJ2-7,TGTGCCAGTAGAAGGACAGGGAAAAGCTCCTACGAGCAGTACTTC,CASRRTGKSSYEQYF